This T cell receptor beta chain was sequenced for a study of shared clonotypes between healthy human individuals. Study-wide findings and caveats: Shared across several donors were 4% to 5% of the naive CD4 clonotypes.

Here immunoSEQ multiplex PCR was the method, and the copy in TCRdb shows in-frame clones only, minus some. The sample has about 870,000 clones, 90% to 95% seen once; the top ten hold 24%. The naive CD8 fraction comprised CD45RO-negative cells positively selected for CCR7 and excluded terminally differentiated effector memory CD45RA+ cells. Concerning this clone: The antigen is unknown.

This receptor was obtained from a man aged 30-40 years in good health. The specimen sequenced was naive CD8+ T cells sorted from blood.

The CDR3 region has the DNA TGTGCCAGCAGAGACAGGGAAGGCTACACCTTC. Amino acids: CASRDREGYTF. V and J are TRBV9 and TRBJ1-2; 7 nucleotides align to TRBD1. CDR1 and CDR2 (germline): SGDLS, YYNGEE. The J segment lost 8 bases and the V segment lost 5 bases, leaving 3 bases of the junction unmatched. CDR3 length: 11 residues.